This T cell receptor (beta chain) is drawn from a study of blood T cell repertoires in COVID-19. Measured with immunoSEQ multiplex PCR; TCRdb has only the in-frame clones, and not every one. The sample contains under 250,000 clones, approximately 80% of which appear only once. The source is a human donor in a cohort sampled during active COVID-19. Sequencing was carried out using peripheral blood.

The DNA for the CDR3 is TGTGCCAGCTCACCTCTACCTAGCACAGATACGCAGTATTTT. Its translation is CASSPLPSTDTQYF. The genes are TRBV18 and TRBJ2-3; D remains unclear. The ends were cut back, 3 bases at V and 0 bases at J, with 7 bases in the middle. The CDR3 has 14 residues. The germline gives CDR1 KGHSH, CDR2 LQKENI.